This is a list of T cell receptor beta chains from one sample in a study of cytomegalovirus exposure and HLA in healthy donors. The method was immunoSEQ multiplex PCR; TCRdb's version includes in-frame clones alone and lacks a portion of them. Of 90,000 to 100,000 clones in the sample, under 75% were seen once. Sequencing was done on a sample of PBMCs. The receptors come from a man aged 45-60 years in good health and CMV-seronegative. The CDR3 runs from the conserved cysteine through the conserved F or W. The D gene is left open where the match is weak. Clone size is stated in some rows and not others, as once, few, many or a class when expanded.

d_gene,j_gene,v_gene,abundance,CDR3nt,CDR3aa
TRBD1,TRBJ2-7,TRBV4-3,NA,TGCGCCAGCAGCCAAGAGGGCGGACAGGGGGCGAGGGAGCAGTACTTC,CASSQEGGQGAREQYF
NA,TRBJ2-7,TRBV4-3,NA,TGCGCCAGCAGCCAAGAGCCCAGTTGGGGCTACGAGCAGTACTTC,CASSQEPSWGYEQYF
TRBD1,TRBJ2-7,TRBV11-2,NA,TGTGCCAGCAGCCGCCCCGGACAGGTTTCGCGCGAGCAGTACTTC,CASSRPGQVSREQYF
NA,TRBJ2-1,TRBV7-9,NA,TGTGCCAGCAGCTTAGACCAGGGAAGTATTTCCCATGAGCAGTTCTTC,CASSLDQGSISHEQFF
NA,TRBJ1-5,TRBV19,few,TGTGCCAGTAGTTTACAGGTGAGCAATCAGCCCCAGCATTTT,CASSLQVSNQPQHF
TRBD1,TRBJ1-5,TRBV18,NA,TGTGCCAGCTCACGACAGGGGGGGTCCGGTCAGCCCCAGCATTTT,CASSRQGGSGQPQHF
NA,TRBJ2-1,TRBV7-9,NA,TGTGCCAGCAGCTTATTAGGGCGGGGCCACCACAATGAGCAGTTCTTC,CASSLLGRGHHNEQFF
NA,TRBJ1-3,TRBV2,NA,TGTGCCAGCAGTGAACCAGGGGCGGCAGACACCATATATTTT,CASSEPGAADTIYF
NA,TRBJ1-1,TRBV6-5,NA,TGTGCCAGCAGAGAAACAGGGAGAGGAGGTGAAGCTTTCTTT,CASRETGRGGEAFF
NA,TRBJ2-3,TRBV21-1,NA,TGTGCCAGCAGCAAAGGGCGGGGGGGACGAGATACGCAGTATTTT,CASSKGRGGRDTQYF
TRBD1,TRBJ1-4,TRBV28,NA,TGTGCCAGCAGTCACAGGGGTGGGTTAGGGAATGAAAAACTGTTTTTT,CASSHRGGLGNEKLFF
NA,TRBJ2-3,TRBV5-1,NA,TGCGCCAGCAGCTTGGCAGGGATCGCAACAGATACGCAGTATTTT,CASSLAGIATDTQYF
TRBD1,TRBJ2-2,TRBV6-4,many,TGTGCCAGCAGTATGGAAATGGGGACAGCCGGGGAGCTGTTTTTT,CASSMEMGTAGELFF
TRBD1,TRBJ1-5,TRBV30,NA,TGTGCCTGGACAGGGGGCGAGAATCAGCCCCAGCATTTT,CAWTGGENQPQHF
NA,TRBJ2-2,TRBV7-9,NA,TGTGCCAGCAGCCTGACCGGGGAGCTGTTTTTT,CASSLTGELFF
TRBD1,TRBJ1-3,TRBV28,NA,TGTGCCAGCAGTCGACCACAGGGGCCTGTTGGAAACACCATATATTTT,CASSRPQGPVGNTIYF
NA,TRBJ2-7,TRBV18,NA,TGTGCCAGCTCACCGGGGCGGGGCCTCTACGAGCAGTACTTC,CASSPGRGLYEQYF
TRBD1,TRBJ1-1,TRBV29-1,NA,TGCAGCGTTGCCAGGACAGGGGATACTGAAGCTTTCTTT,CSVARTGDTEAFF
NA,TRBJ2-7,TRBV10-3,NA,TGTGCCACCAAAGGGGAATACGAGCAGTACTTC,CATKGEYEQYF
NA,TRBJ2-3,TRBV18,few,TGTGCCAGCTCACCGATACAGAAGCCTTCAGATACGCAGTATTTT,CASSPIQKPSDTQYF
NA,TRBJ1-5,TRBV7-2,NA,TGTGCCAGCAGCCACGGGACATATATGGGGAATCAGCCCCAGCATTTT,CASSHGTYMGNQPQHF
TRBD1,TRBJ2-2,TRBV2,NA,TGTGCCAGCAGCCTAACCGACAGGGGAAACACCGGGGAGCTGTTTTTT,CASSLTDRGNTGELFF
NA,TRBJ2-7,TRBV21-1,NA,TGTGCCAGCAGCAATCGTCCCAATACTGTCGAGCAGTACTTC,CASSNRPNTVEQYF
TRBD1,TRBJ2-1,TRBV6-1,NA,TGTGCCAGCAGTGTACAGGGGATCGGGTACAATGAGCAGTTCTTC,CASSVQGIGYNEQFF
TRBD1,TRBJ2-3,TRBV5-8,once,TGTGCCAGCAGCCCGGGACAGGCACCAGGCACAGATACGCAGTATTTT,CASSPGQAPGTDTQYF
NA,TRBJ2-1,TRBV9,NA,TGTGCCAGCAGCCCCCGCCCGGGGGAGGACATTTACAATGAGCAGTTCTTC,CASSPRPGEDIYNEQFF
NA,TRBJ2-5,TRBV6-5,NA,TGTGCCAGCAGTTACGGCTTTGGGGGGGGCGCGCAGACCCAGTACTTC,CASSYGFGGGAQTQYF
NA,TRBJ2-7,TRBV5-1,NA,TGCGCCAGCAGCTTGGATGGGCTTCCCTACGAGCAGTACTTC,CASSLDGLPYEQYF
TRBD1,TRBJ1-2,TRBV11-2,NA,TGTGCCAGCAGCCAGGCGCGAGGACAGGCTACGCGTAACTCCTATGGCTACACCTTC,CASSQARGQATRNSYGYTF
NA,TRBJ2-1,TRBV5-5,NA,TGTGCCAGCAGCTTGGTCCAGGAGCAGTTCTTC,CASSLVQEQFF
NA,TRBJ2-5,TRBV4-2,NA,TGTGCCAGCAGCCAAGATTCAGGGGAAGAGACCCAGTACTTC,CASSQDSGEETQYF
NA,TRBJ2-2,TRBV7-3,NA,TGTGCCAGCAGCTCCCCGGGGGGCAACACCGGGGAGCTGTTTTTT,CASSSPGGNTGELFF
TRBD2,TRBJ2-1,TRBV11-2,NA,TGTGCCAGCAGCTTATGGGGTAGCGGGGGGTTCTCCTCCTACAATGAGCAGTTCTTC,CASSLWGSGGFSSYNEQFF
TRBD1,TRBJ2-7,TRBV9,NA,TGTGCCAGCAGCGTAGGGCAGGGGGCCTACGAGCAGTACTTC,CASSVGQGAYEQYF
TRBD1,TRBJ2-5,TRBV7-9,NA,TGTGCCAGCAGTCGGGGACAGGTTGAAGAGACCCAGTACTTC,CASSRGQVEETQYF
NA,TRBJ1-6,TRBV5-6,few,TGTGCCAGCGAGTCCTATAATTCACCCCTCCACTTT,CASESYNSPLHF
NA,TRBJ1-2,TRBV11-2,NA,TGTGCCAGCAGCCACGAGGTTGTTTTCTCTAATGGCTACACCTTC,CASSHEVVFSNGYTF
TRBD1,TRBJ1-1,TRBV6-1,NA,TGTGCCAGCTCCGGACAGGGTCGGACTGAAGCTTTCTTT,CASSGQGRTEAFF
NA,TRBJ2-6,TRBV7-9,medium-sized,TGTGCCAGCAGAGGGGGGGAAGCTGGGGCCAACGTCCTGACTTTC,CASRGGEAGANVLTF
TRBD1,TRBJ2-5,TRBV7-9,NA,TGTGCCAGCAGCTTAAGGACAGGGGAGACCCAGTACTTC,CASSLRTGETQYF
TRBD1,TRBJ1-1,TRBV5-4,NA,TGTGCCAGCAGTCGTCAGGGGGGACAGGTCGACCCAATCTTT,CASSRQGGQVDPIF
TRBD2,TRBJ2-1,TRBV4-3,NA,TGCGCCAGCAGCCAAGAATTCGGGACTAGCACAGACAATGAGCAGTTCTTC,CASSQEFGTSTDNEQFF
TRBD2,TRBJ2-3,TRBV10-3,NA,TGTGCCATCAAGACTGGACTAGCGGGGGGGGATACGCAGTATTTT,CAIKTGLAGGDTQYF
TRBD2,TRBJ2-3,TRBV4-2,NA,TGTGCCAGCAGCCCTACCCCGGGACTAGGACCGCGAGATACGCAGTATTTT,CASSPTPGLGPRDTQYF
NA,TRBJ1-2,TRBV27,NA,TGTGCCAGCAGTTTGGGTCAGGGGAATGGCTACACCTTC,CASSLGQGNGYTF
TRBD1,TRBJ2-7,TRBV27,NA,TGTGCCAGCACCTCAGCCGGGACAGGGAACGAGCAGTACTTC,CASTSAGTGNEQYF
TRBD2,TRBJ2-5,TRBV5-4,NA,TGTGCCAGCAGCTTGGGAGCGGGGAGAGAGACCCAGTACTTC,CASSLGAGRETQYF
TRBD1,TRBJ1-5,TRBV2,once,TGTGCCAGCGGGACCGTCGGGACAGGCAGCAATCAGCCCCAGCATTTT,CASGTVGTGSNQPQHF
TRBD2,TRBJ2-1,TRBV6-6,once,TGTGCCAGTTATTCAGCGGGAGCGGGGTCCAATGAGCAGTTCTTC,CASYSAGAGSNEQFF
NA,TRBJ1-5,TRBV19,NA,TGTGCCAGTAGTACCCAGACAGGTACAGGGAATCAGCCCCAGCATTTT,CASSTQTGTGNQPQHF
TRBD2,TRBJ2-3,TRBV28,NA,TGTGCCAGCAGTACGATAGCGGGAGTAACCGCCGGTGATACGCAGTATTTT,CASSTIAGVTAGDTQYF
TRBD2,TRBJ2-1,TRBV11-2,NA,TGTGCCAGCAAGGGACTAGCGGGAACGGGGAATGAGCAGTTCTTC,CASKGLAGTGNEQFF
NA,TRBJ1-1,TRBV27,NA,TGTGCCAGCAGTTTCAGGGGCACTGAAGCTTTCTTT,CASSFRGTEAFF
NA,TRBJ2-3,TRBV5-1,NA,TGCGCCAGCAGCTTGCGGGAGAGCACAGATACGCAGTATTTT,CASSLRESTDTQYF
TRBD2,TRBJ2-7,TRBV27,NA,TGTGCCAGCAGTTCTTATACCGGGACTAACTCCTACGAGCAGTACTTC,CASSSYTGTNSYEQYF